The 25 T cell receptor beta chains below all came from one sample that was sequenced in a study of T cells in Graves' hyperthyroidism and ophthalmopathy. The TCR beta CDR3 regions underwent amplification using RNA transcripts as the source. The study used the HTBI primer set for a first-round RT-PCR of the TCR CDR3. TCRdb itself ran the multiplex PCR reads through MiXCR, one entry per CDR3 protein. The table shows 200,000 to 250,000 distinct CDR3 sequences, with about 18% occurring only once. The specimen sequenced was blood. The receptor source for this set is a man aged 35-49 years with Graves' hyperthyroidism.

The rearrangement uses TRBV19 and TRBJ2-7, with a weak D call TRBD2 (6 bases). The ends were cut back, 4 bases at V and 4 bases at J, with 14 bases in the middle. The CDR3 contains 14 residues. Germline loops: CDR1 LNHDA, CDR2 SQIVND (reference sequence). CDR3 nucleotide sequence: TGTGCCAGTAGTACCGTAGCGGTGAGGTACGAGCAGTACTTC. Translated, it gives CASSTVAVRYEQYF.

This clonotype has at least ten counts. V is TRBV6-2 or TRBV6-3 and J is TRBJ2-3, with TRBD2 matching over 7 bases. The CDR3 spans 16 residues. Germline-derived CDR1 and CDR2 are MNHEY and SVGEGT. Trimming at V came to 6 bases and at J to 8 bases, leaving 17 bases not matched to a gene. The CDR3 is CASSPPGSGDSSTQYF. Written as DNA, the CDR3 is TGTGCCAGCAGCCCCCCTGGCAGCGGGGACTCCTCTACGCAGTATTTT.

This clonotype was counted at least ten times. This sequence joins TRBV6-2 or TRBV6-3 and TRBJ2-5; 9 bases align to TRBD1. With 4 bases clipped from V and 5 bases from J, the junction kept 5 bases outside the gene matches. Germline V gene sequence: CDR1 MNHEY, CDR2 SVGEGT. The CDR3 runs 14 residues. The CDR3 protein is CASSSGTGKETQYF. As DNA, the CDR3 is TGTGCCAGCAGTTCCGGGACAGGGAAGGAGACCCAGTACTTC.

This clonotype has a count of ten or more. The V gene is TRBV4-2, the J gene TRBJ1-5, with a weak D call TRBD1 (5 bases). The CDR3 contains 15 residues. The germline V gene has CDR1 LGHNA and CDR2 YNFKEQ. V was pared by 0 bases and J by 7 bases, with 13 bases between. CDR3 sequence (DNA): TGTGCCAGCAGCCAAGATGTCCAGGGTATCCAGCCCCAGCATTTT. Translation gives CASSQDVQGIQPQHF.

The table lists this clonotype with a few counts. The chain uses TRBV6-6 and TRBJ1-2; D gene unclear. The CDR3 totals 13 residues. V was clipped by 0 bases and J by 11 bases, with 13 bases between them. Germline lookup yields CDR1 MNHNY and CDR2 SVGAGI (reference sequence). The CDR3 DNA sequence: TGTGCCAGCAGTTACTCGAAAGCGGGAGGGTACACCTTC. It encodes CASSYSKAGGYTF.

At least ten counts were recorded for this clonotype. The CDR3: CASSPGGAGGQDTQYF. In nucleotides, the CDR3 is TGTGCCAGCTCACCCGGTGGAGCGGGGGGCCAGGATACGCAGTATTTT. The V and J genes are TRBV18 and TRBJ2-3; the match to TRBD2 covers 9 bases. Trimming took 3 bases from V and 6 from J; bases not matched to a gene: 10. Per germline, CDR1 KGHSH and CDR2 LQKENI. The CDR3 consists of 16 residues.

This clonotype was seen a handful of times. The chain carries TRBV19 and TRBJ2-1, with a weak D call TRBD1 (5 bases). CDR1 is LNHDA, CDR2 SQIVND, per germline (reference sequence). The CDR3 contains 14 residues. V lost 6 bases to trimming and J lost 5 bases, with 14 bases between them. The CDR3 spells CASRGGHPDNEQFF. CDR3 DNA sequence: TGTGCCAGTAGGGGCGGACACCCCGACAATGAGCAGTTCTTC. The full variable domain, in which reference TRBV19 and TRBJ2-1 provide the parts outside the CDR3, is DGGITQSPKYLFRKEGQNVTLSCEQNLNHDAMYWYRQDPGQGLRLIYYSQIVNDFQKGDIAEGYSVSREKKESFPLTVTSAQKNPTAFYLCASRGGHPDNEQFFGPGTRLTVL.

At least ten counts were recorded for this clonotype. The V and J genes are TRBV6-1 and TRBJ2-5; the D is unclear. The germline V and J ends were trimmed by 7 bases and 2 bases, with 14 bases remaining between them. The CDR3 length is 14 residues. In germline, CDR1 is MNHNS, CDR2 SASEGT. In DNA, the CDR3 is TGTGCCAGCACCTTTCATGGTTTTCAAGAGACCCAGTACTTC. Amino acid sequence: CASTFHGFQETQYF.

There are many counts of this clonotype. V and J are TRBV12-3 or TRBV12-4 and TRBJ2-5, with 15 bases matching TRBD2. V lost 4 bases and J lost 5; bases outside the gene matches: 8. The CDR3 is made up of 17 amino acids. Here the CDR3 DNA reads TGTGCCAGCAGTTCCTGGACTAGCGGGGGGGAGGGGGAGACCCAGTACTTC. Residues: CASSSWTSGGEGETQYF.

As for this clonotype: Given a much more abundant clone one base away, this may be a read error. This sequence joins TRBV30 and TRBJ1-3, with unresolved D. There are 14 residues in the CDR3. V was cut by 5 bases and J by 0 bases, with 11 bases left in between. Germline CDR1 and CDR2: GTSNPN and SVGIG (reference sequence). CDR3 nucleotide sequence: TGTGCCTGGGCGGGAGGCAGCTCTGGAAACACCATATATTTT. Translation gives CAWAGGSSGNTIYF.

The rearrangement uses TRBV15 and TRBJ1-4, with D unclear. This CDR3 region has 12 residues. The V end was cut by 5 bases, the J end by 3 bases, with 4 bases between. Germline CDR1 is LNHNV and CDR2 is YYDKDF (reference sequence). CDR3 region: CATSASNEKLFF. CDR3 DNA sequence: TGTGCCACCAGCGCGTCTAATGAAAAACTGTTTTTT.

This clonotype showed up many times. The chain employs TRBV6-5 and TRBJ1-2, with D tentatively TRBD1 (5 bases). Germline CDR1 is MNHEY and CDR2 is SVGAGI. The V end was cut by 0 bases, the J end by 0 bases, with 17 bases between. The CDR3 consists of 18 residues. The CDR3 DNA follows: TGTGCCAGCAGTTACTCTGGTGACAGACCATTAGCTAACTATGGCTACACCTTC. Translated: CASSYSGDRPLANYGYTF.

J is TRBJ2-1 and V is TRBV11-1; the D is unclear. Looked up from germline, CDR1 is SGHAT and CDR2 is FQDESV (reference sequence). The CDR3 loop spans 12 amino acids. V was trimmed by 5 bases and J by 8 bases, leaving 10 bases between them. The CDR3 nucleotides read TGTGCCAGCAGCGTTGACTGGGATGAGCAGTTCTTC. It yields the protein CASSVDWDEQFF.

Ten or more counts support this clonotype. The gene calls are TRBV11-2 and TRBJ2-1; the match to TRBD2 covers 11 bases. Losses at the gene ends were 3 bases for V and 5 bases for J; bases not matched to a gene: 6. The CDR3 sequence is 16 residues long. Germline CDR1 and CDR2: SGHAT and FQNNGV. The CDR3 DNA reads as TGTGCCAGCAGCTTGAGGGGACTAGCGGTCGACAATGAGCAGTTCTTC. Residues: CASSLRGLAVDNEQFF.

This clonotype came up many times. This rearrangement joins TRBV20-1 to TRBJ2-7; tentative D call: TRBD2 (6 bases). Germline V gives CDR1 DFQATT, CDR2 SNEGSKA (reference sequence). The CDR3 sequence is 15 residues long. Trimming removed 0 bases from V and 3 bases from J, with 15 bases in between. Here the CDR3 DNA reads TGCAGTGCTAGAGATTCCTCCGGAGCGGGCTACGAGCAGTACTTC. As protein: CSARDSSGAGYEQYF.

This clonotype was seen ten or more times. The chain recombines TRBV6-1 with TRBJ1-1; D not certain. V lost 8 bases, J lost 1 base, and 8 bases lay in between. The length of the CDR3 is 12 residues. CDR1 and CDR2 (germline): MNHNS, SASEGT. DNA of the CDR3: TGTGCCAGCTCCGGTCGGAACACTGAAGCTTTCTTT. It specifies CASSGRNTEAFF.

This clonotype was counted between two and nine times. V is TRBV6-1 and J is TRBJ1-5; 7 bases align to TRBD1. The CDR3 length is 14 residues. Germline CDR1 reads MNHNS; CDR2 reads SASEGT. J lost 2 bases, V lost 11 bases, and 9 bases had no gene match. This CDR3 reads CASQGVLGNQPQHF. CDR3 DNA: TGTGCCTCTCAGGGGGTTCTGGGCAATCAGCCCCAGCATTTT.

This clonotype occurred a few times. In DNA form, the CDR3 reads TGTGCCAGCAGCTTAGCGACGGGGCGGGGGGCCAACGTCCTGACTTTC. Encoded protein: CASSLATGRGANVLTF. This chain joins TRBV7-2 and TRBJ2-6; the D call may be TRBD1 or TRBD2 (5 bases each). V gave up 0 bases and J gave up 4 bases, with 10 bases separating them. CDR3 length equals 16 residues. CDR1 is SGHTA, CDR2 FQGNSA, per germline.

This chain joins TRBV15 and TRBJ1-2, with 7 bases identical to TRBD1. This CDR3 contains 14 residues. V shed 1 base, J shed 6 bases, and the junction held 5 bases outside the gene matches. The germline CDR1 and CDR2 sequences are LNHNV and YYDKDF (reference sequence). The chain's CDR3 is CATSRVTGLNGYTF. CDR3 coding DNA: TGTGCCACCAGCAGAGTGACAGGGTTGAATGGCTACACCTTC.

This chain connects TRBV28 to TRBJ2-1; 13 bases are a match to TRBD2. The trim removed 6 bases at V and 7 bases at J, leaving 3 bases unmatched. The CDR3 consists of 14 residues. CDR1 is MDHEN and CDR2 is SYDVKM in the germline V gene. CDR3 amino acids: CASRWTSGGNEQFF. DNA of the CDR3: TGTGCCAGCAGATGGACTAGCGGGGGAAATGAGCAGTTCTTC.

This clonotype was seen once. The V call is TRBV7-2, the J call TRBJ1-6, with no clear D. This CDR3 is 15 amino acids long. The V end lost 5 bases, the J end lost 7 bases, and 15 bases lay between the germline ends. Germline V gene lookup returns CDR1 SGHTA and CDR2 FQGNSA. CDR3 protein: CASSRSGMLNSPLHF. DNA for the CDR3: TGTGCCAGCAGCCGATCCGGGATGCTAAATTCACCCCTCCACTTT.

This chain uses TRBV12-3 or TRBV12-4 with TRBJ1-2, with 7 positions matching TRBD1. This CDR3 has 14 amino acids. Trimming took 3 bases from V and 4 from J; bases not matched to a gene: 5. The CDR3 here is CASSFAAGGYGYTF. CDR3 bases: TGTGCCAGCAGTTTTGCGGCAGGGGGCTATGGCTACACCTTC.

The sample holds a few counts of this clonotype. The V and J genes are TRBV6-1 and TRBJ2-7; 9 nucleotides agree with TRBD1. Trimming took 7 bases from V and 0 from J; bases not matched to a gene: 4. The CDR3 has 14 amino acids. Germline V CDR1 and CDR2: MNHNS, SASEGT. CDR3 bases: TGTGCCAGCACCGGACAGGGGAGCTCCTACGAGCAGTACTTC. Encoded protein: CASTGQGSSYEQYF.

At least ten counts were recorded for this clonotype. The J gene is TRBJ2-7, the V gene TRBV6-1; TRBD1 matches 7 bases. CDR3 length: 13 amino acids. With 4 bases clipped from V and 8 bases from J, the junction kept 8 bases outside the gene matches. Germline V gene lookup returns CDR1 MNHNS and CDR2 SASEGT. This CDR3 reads CASSVGWGQQQYF. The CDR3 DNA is TGTGCCAGCAGTGTCGGTTGGGGACAGCAGCAGTACTTC.

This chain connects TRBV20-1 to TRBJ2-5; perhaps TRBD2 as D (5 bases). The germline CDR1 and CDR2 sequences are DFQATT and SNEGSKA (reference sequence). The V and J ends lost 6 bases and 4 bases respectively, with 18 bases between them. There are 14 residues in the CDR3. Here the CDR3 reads CSAHSHGVGETQYF. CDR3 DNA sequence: TGCAGTGCGCACTCCCACGGGGTGGGAGAGACCCAGTACTTC.